This entry is about one TCR beta chain. Authors' analysis steps: Reference gene primer amplification yielded estimated nucleated cell counts. Assay used: immunoSEQ multiplex PCR; TCRdb lists only in-frame clones, some missing. V and J calls and clone size are given by that table; D and trimming were obtained from the DNA. The sample carries approximately 470,000 clones, roughly nine tenths recorded once. This entry belongs to a study of blood T cell repertoires in COVID-19. Participants reported their clinical history, and cohort assignment relied on those reports. Two negative PCRs, clearance, or symptom resolution characterized the recovered Cohort 3 donors. CDR1 and CDR2 (germline): GTSNPN, SVGIG (reference sequence). CDR3 size: 14 residues. V lost 3 bases and J 0 bases, leaving 12 bases between the germline ends.

This TCR came from a woman aged 18-35 years who had recovered from COVID-19. Input material: PBMCs or T cells enriched from blood (not recorded which). V usage is TRBV30 and J usage is TRBJ2-7; D is perhaps TRBD2 (5 bases). The CDR3 coding sequence is TGTGCCTGGAGATTCGGCGGGTTCTCCTACGAGCAGTACTTC. Residues: CAWRFGGFSYEQYF.